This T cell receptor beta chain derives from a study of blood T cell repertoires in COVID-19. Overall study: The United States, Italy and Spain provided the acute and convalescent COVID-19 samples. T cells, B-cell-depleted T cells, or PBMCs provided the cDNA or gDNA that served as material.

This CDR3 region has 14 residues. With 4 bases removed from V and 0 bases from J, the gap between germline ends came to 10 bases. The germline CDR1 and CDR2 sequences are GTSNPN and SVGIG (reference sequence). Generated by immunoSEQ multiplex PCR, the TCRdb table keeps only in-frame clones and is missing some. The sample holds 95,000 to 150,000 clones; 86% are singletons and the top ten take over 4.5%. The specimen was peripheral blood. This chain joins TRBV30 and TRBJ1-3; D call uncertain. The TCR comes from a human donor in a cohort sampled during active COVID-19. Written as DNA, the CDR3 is TGTGCCTGGATTCGCGATCTCTCTGGAAACACCATATATTTT. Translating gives CAWIRDLSGNTIYF.